These 16 T cell receptor beta chains share one sample of origin, sequenced in a study of identical twins. One entry per CDR3 protein results from TCRdb running MiXCR on the 5' RACE reads. This sample has 300,000 to 400,000 distinct CDR3 sequences; approximately 13% occur once, and the top ten carry more than 6%. The sample also formed part of further work on yellow fever vaccine responses in identical twins.

The material sequenced was CD8+ T cells sorted from blood. Source of these receptors: a young woman in good health.

This clonotype was seen more than once but under ten times. J is TRBJ2-1 and V is TRBV3-1; 7 bases line up with TRBD2. The CDR3 extends over 19 amino acids. J was trimmed by 0 bases and V by 4 bases; bases with no gene match: 15. In germline, CDR1 is LGHDT, CDR2 YNNKEL (reference sequence). CDR3 residues: CASSRLDVPLADSYNEQFF. The CDR3, as DNA: TGTGCCAGCAGCCGTTTAGATGTCCCTCTAGCGGACTCCTACAATGAGCAGTTCTTC.

This chain uses TRBV20-1 with TRBJ2-7; the match to TRBD1 covers 7 bases. The trim removed 5 bases at V and 4 bases at J, leaving 11 bases unmatched. There are 14 residues in the CDR3. Per the germline V gene, CDR1 is DFQATT and CDR2 is SNEGSKA (reference sequence). In DNA form, the CDR3 reads TGCAGTGCTTACGACAGGGCACGCGGGTACGAGCAGTACGTC. The encoded protein is CSAYDRARGYEQYV.

The sample holds a few counts of this clonotype. V is TRBV13 and J is TRBJ2-5; unclear D gene. The CDR3 extends over 17 amino acids. CDR1 is PRHDT, CDR2 FYEKMQ, per germline (reference sequence). Trimming removed 2 bases from V and 3 bases from J, with 19 bases in between. This CDR3 is CASSLSFKDGRKETQYF. CDR3 bases: TGTGCCAGCAGCTTATCTTTTAAGGACGGAAGGAAAGAGACCCAGTACTTC. Variable domain in full (rest from reference TRBV13 and TRBJ2-5): AAGVIQSPRHLIKEKRETATLKCYPIPRHDTVYWYQQGPGQDPQFLISFYEKMQSDKGSIPDRFSAQQFSDYHSELNMSSLELGDSALYFCASSLSFKDGRKETQYFGPGTRLLVL.

This clonotype has a count of ten or more. The chain joins TRBV24-1 to TRBJ1-5, with a tentative D call TRBD1 (5 bases). Germline CDR1 KGHDR, CDR2 SFDVKD. The CDR3 extends over 15 amino acids. V was clipped by 4 bases and J by 3 bases, with 12 bases between them. DNA of the CDR3: TGTGCCACCAGTGAACCTGACAGTTACAATCAGCCCCAGCATTTT. As protein: CATSEPDSYNQPQHF.

This clonotype was recorded at least ten times. The chain couples TRBV10-3 to TRBJ2-1; D is possibly TRBD2 (6 bases). The CDR3 totals 13 residues. CDR1 is ENHRY and CDR2 is SYGVKD in the germline V gene. Trimming stripped 5 bases from V and 7 bases from J, with 12 bases between. CDR3 nucleotides: TGTGCCATCAGTCAGCCGGGAGAGAATGAGCAGTTCTTC. This sequence encodes CAISQPGENEQFF.

This clonotype was detected a few times. The chain combines TRBV7-9 with TRBJ2-3; 8 nucleotides agree with TRBD1. After removal of 5 bases from V and 4 bases from J, the junction contained 14 bases not matched to a gene. The germline CDR1 and CDR2 sequences are SEHNR and FQNEAQ (reference sequence). CDR3 length: 17 amino acids. DNA of the CDR3: TGTGCCAGCAGCCTCGCAGGAACAGGGGGGCTTGCAGATACGCAGTATTTT. As protein: CASSLAGTGGLADTQYF.

The chain joins TRBV28 to TRBJ2-1; 8 positions match TRBD2. CDR1 MDHEN and CDR2 SYDVKM come from the germline V gene. V trimming: 1 base; J trimming: 14 bases; junction bases outside the gene matches: 7. CDR3 size: 13 residues. CDR3 DNA: TGTGCCAGCAGTTTATTAGTAGCGGGGCCAGAGTTCTTC. This codes for CASSLLVAGPEFF.

For the CDR3, the DNA is TGTGCCAGCAGTATTAACCCTCAGGGGTTCGCCGGGGAGCTGTTTTTT. The encoded protein is CASSINPQGFAGELFF. The chain recombines TRBV28 with TRBJ2-2, with D perhaps TRBD1 (6 bases). Germline CDR1 and CDR2: MDHEN and SYDVKM. V was pared by 5 bases and J by 6 bases, with 19 bases between. The CDR3 totals 16 residues.

This clonotype was detected only a few times. The V gene is TRBV12-3 or TRBV12-4, the J gene TRBJ2-1, with TRBD1 as a possible D gene (6 bases). The CDR3 extends over 15 amino acids. With 6 bases removed from V and 0 bases from J, the gap between germline ends came to 12 bases. The CDR3 sequence: CASSGGQSSYNEQFF. The CDR3 bases are TGTGCCAGCAGCGGAGGACAGAGCTCCTACAATGAGCAGTTCTTC.

This clonotype was seen ten or more times. This chain connects TRBV6-1 to TRBJ2-1, with D perhaps matching TRBD2 (6 bases). This CDR3 has 15 amino acids. The V and J ends lost 0 bases and 0 bases respectively, with 6 bases between them. From germline, CDR1 is MNHNS and CDR2 SASEGT. The CDR3 DNA sequence: TGTGCCAGCAGTGAAGCGGGGGGCTCCTACAATGAGCAGTTCTTC. Protein product: CASSEAGGSYNEQFF.

The chain couples TRBV9 to TRBJ2-1; D possibly corresponds to TRBD2 (5 bases). V lost 4 bases and J lost 5, with 16 bases in between. Germline CDR1 SGDLS, CDR2 YYNGEE. The length of the CDR3 is 15 residues. As DNA, the CDR3 is TGTGCCAGCAGCCCCTCGGGAAACCCTAACAATGAGCAGTTCTTC. It codes for CASSPSGNPNNEQFF.

This clonotype was seen many times. The V and J genes are TRBV4-1 and TRBJ1-2; D is perhaps TRBD1 (5 bases). The CDR3 is 14 residues long. CDR1 MGHRA and CDR2 YSYEKL come from the germline V gene. Trimming removed 0 bases from V and 2 bases from J, with 7 bases in between. The CDR3 region is CASSQEWGNYGYTF. The CDR3 DNA reads as TGCGCCAGCAGCCAAGAATGGGGGAACTATGGCTACACCTTC.

The table lists this clonotype with many counts. The chain uses TRBV28 and TRBJ2-7, with 7 bases identical to TRBD2. Germline V gene lookup returns CDR1 MDHEN and CDR2 SYDVKM. The CDR3 has 14 residues. V gave up 1 base and J gave up 0 bases; unmatched junction bases: 0. The CDR3 DNA is TGTGCCAGCAGTTTATCTAGCGGCTCCTACGAGCAGTACTTC. This codes for CASSLSSGSYEQYF.

A few counts support this clonotype. The chain joins TRBV10-3 to TRBJ2-1; TRBD2 matches 10 bases. CDR1 is ENHRY, CDR2 SYGVKD, per germline. This CDR3 has 16 amino acids. V shed 2 bases and J 8 bases; nucleotides not matched to a gene: 9. CDR3 region: CAISEPQRGGRDEQFF. The CDR3 DNA is TGTGCCATCAGTGAGCCTCAGCGGGGGGGCCGGGATGAGCAGTTCTTC.

This clonotype has just a few counts. The J gene is TRBJ2-1, the V gene TRBV9, with 12 bases matching TRBD2. Germline lookup yields CDR1 SGDLS and CDR2 YYNGEE. The CDR3 has 16 amino acids. J was trimmed by 8 bases and V by 0 bases; bases with no gene match: 6. The CDR3 nucleotides read TGTGCCAGCAGCGTAGAGCTAGCGGGAGGGCGTTATGAGCAGTTCTTC. Protein product: CASSVELAGGRYEQFF. Using reference TRBV9 and TRBJ2-1 for the parts outside the CDR3, the full variable domain is DSGVTQTPKHLITATGQRVTLRCSPRSGDLSVYWYQQSLDQGLQFLIQYYNGEERAKGNILERFSAQQFPDLHSELNLSSLELGDSALYFCASSVELAGGRYEQFFGPGTRLTVL.

This clonotype has more than one count but fewer than ten. The chain carries TRBV2 and TRBJ1-2; D remains ambiguous. This CDR3 has 17 residues. Trimming removed 0 bases at V and 0 bases at J, with 14 bases between. Germline V gene sequence: CDR1 SNHLY, CDR2 FYNNEI. This CDR3 reads CASSEALGWRANYGYTF. The CDR3, as DNA: TGTGCCAGCAGTGAAGCGCTAGGATGGAGAGCTAACTATGGCTACACCTTC.